These 29 T cell receptor beta chains were sequenced from one sample in a study of T cells in Graves' hyperthyroidism and ophthalmopathy. Amplified TCR beta CDR3 regions derived from RNA transcripts. First-round RT-PCR of the TCR CDR3 relied on the HTBI primer set. Via MiXCR, TCRdb re-called the multiplex PCR reads, giving one row per CDR3 protein. The sample records around 200,000 distinct CDR3 sequences, 15% to 20% being singletons. The sequencing input was blood. All receptors come from a man aged 35-49 years with Graves' hyperthyroidism.

In its sample, this clonotype was seen a few times. The V call is TRBV6-4, the J call TRBJ2-7; 11 bases fit TRBD1. Germline CDR1 and CDR2: MRHNA and SNTAGT. The CDR3 totals 17 residues. V shed 5 bases, J shed 7 bases, and the junction held 16 bases outside the gene matches. This chain's CDR3 is CASSHPNRDRGAFEQYF. CDR3 nucleotide sequence: TGTGCCAGCAGTCACCCAAACCGGGACAGGGGGGCTTTTGAGCAGTACTTC.

The chain carries TRBV27 and TRBJ2-3, with 8 bases fitting TRBD2. Germline CDR1 is MNHEY and CDR2 is SMNVEV (reference sequence). The CDR3 is 16 residues long. V gave up 6 bases and J gave up 1 base; unmatched junction bases: 9. The CDR3 region is CASSLDGRGGTDTQYF. The CDR3 DNA follows: TGTGCCAGCAGCTTAGATGGGCGGGGGGGCACAGATACGCAGTATTTT.

This clonotype occurred many times. The V gene is TRBV6-1, the J gene TRBJ1-3, with D perhaps matching TRBD1 (5 bases). V lost 6 bases and J 0 bases, leaving 18 bases between the germline ends. This CDR3 is 17 amino acids long. Germline V gene lookup returns CDR1 MNHNS and CDR2 SASEGT. The CDR3 DNA is TGTGCCAGCAGGAGAACTTCGGGGCCACGCTCTGGAAACACCATATATTTT. Its protein product is CASRRTSGPRSGNTIYF.

This clonotype has only a few counts. This rearrangement joins TRBV11-2 to TRBJ1-2; D remains unclear. Trimming removed 5 bases from V and 3 bases from J, with 13 bases in between. The CDR3 loop spans 14 amino acids. Germline assignment: CDR1 SGHAT and CDR2 FQNNGV. The CDR3 DNA reads as TGTGCCAGCAGCCAAGTCGGAGGTGACTATGGCTACACCTTC. Protein sequence: CASSQVGGDYGYTF.

This clonotype was seen at least ten times. The V and J genes are TRBV3-1 and TRBJ2-1; the D is unclear. V was shortened by 1 base and J by 4 bases, with 8 bases between the two germline ends. Germline CDR1 reads LGHDT; CDR2 reads YNNKEL (reference sequence). The CDR3 sequence is 14 residues long. The CDR3 is CASSQVGPYNEQFF. In DNA form, the CDR3 reads TGTGCCAGCAGCCAAGTTGGGCCTTACAATGAGCAGTTCTTC.

The chain has TRBV27 and TRBJ2-3; tentative D call: TRBD2 (6 bases). In germline, CDR1 is MNHEY, CDR2 SMNVEV (reference sequence). Trimming took 4 bases from V and 0 from J, leaving 8 bases between them. The CDR3 runs to 14 residues. The CDR3 here is CASSWRASTDTQYF. Here the CDR3 DNA reads TGTGCCAGCAGTTGGAGGGCGAGCACAGATACGCAGTATTTT.

This clonotype has a count of ten or more. The CDR3 DNA reads TGCGCCAGCAGCTTGGAAATTGGGACAGGGGGCCGGGGGACTGAAGCTTTCTTT. It codes for CASSLEIGTGGRGTEAFF. The chain recombines TRBV5-1 with TRBJ1-1; 12 positions agree with TRBD1. V trimming: 0 bases; J trimming: 5 bases; junction bases outside the gene matches: 11. Germline lookup yields CDR1 SGHRS and CDR2 YFSETQ. The CDR3 is made up of 18 amino acids.

The table lists this clonotype with many counts. This rearrangement joins TRBV6-1 to TRBJ1-1; maybe TRBD1 (5 bases). Trimming took 6 bases from V and 1 from J, leaving 15 bases between them. CDR3 length: 15 residues. CDR1 is MNHNS, CDR2 SASEGT, per germline. CDR3 in DNA: TGTGCCAGCAGGACCTACGACAGACGGAACACTGAAGCTTTCTTT. This sequence encodes CASRTYDRRNTEAFF.

This clonotype was observed at least ten times. The chain uses TRBV28 and TRBJ1-4, with a weak D call TRBD1 (5 bases). Germline V gene data show CDR1 as MDHEN and CDR2 as SYDVKM. The CDR3 has 12 residues. The germline V and J ends were trimmed by 7 bases and 8 bases, with 11 bases remaining between them. In DNA, the CDR3 is TGTGCCAGCACGGGGGGAGAAGAAAAACTGTTTTTT. Its protein product is CASTGGEEKLFF.

This clonotype has at least ten counts. J is TRBJ2-1 and V is TRBV3-2; the table's D call, TRBD2, has no DNA check behind it. TRBV3-2 is reported as a pseudogene. CDR3 length: 18 residues. CDR3 in amino acids: CASSPQLAGGIHYNEQFF. CDR3 nucleotide sequence: TGTGCCAGCAGCCCCCAACTAGCGGGGGGGATTCACTACAATGAGCAGTTCTTC.

CDR3 protein: CASRSRGFEETQYF. The CDR3, as DNA: TGTGCCAGCAGGAGCAGGGGTTTCGAAGAGACCCAGTACTTC. The chain couples TRBV2 to TRBJ2-5, with D tentatively TRBD1 (6 bases). Germline V gene sequence: CDR1 SNHLY, CDR2 FYNNEI. The CDR3 has 14 residues. V lost 6 bases and J 3 bases, leaving 14 bases between the germline ends.

This clonotype was detected ten times or more. The chain employs TRBV13 and TRBJ2-2; tentative D call: TRBD2 (6 bases). The CDR3 covers 16 residues. The V end lost 3 bases, the J end lost 3 bases, and 14 bases lay between the germline ends. The germline CDR1 and CDR2 sequences are PRHDT and FYEKMQ (reference sequence). CDR3 bases: TGTGCCAGCAGCTTCCGTTTGGCGGGGCACACCGGGGAGCTGTTTTTT. It codes for CASSFRLAGHTGELFF.

This clonotype was counted ten times or more. The J gene is TRBJ2-2, the V gene TRBV2, with 8 positions matching TRBD1. This CDR3 is 15 amino acids long. Looked up from germline, CDR1 is SNHLY and CDR2 is FYNNEI. V shed 2 bases and J 6 bases; nucleotides not matched to a gene: 5. The CDR3 coding sequence is TGTGCCAGCAGTGAATCGACAGGGGCGGCCGGGGAGCTGTTTTTT. It encodes CASSESTGAAGELFF.

The rearrangement links TRBV2 to TRBJ1-6; 8 bases map to TRBD1. CDR1 SNHLY and CDR2 FYNNEI come from the germline V gene. Trimming at V came to 7 bases and at J to 8 bases, leaving 7 bases not matched to a gene. The CDR3 extends over 14 amino acids. Here the CDR3 reads CASNVQGDDSPLHF. CDR3 DNA: TGTGCCAGCAACGTACAGGGGGACGATTCACCCCTCCACTTT.

Many counts were recorded for this clonotype. This rearrangement joins TRBV11-2 to TRBJ1-3; tentative D call: TRBD1 (6 bases). From germline, CDR1 is SGHAT and CDR2 FQNNGV. V shed 5 bases and J shed 0 bases, with 14 bases lying between them. The CDR3 consists of 16 residues. The CDR3 DNA sequence: TGTGCCAGCAGCCACTCGGGACATAGCTCTGGAAACACCATATATTTT. Translating gives CASSHSGHSSGNTIYF.

The chain uses TRBV10-3 and TRBJ2-3; weak D call: TRBD2 (6 bases). V lost 8 bases and J 3 bases, leaving 15 bases between the germline ends. This CDR3 is built from 14 residues. Germline assignment: CDR1 ENHRY and CDR2 SYGVKD. DNA for the CDR3: TGTGCCATCGGTACACCGGAGGGGACAGATACGCAGTATTTT. Its translation is CAIGTPEGTDTQYF.

The V call is TRBV5-1, the J call TRBJ2-5, with 7 bases aligning to TRBD1. The V and J ends lost 1 base and 5 bases, in that order; junction bases with no gene match: 2. The V gene's germline CDR1 is SGHRS and CDR2 YFSETQ. This CDR3 is 13 amino acids long. CDR3 loop: CASSLTGAETQYF. In DNA, the CDR3 is TGCGCCAGCAGCTTGACAGGGGCGGAGACCCAGTACTTC.

This chain links TRBV5-8 with TRBJ2-7, with TRBD2 as a possible D gene (6 bases). Germline lookup yields CDR1 SGHTS and CDR2 YDEGEE. The CDR3 totals 14 residues. The V end was cut by 3 bases, the J end by 6 bases, with 16 bases between. CDR3 in DNA: TGTGCCAGCAGCTCACCGGGACGGAGGGGCGAGCAGTACTTC. Translating it yields CASSSPGRRGEQYF.

This clonotype was detected ten times or more. V gene TRBV7-9 combines with J gene TRBJ1-1; the D gene is possibly TRBD1 (6 bases). This CDR3 has 13 amino acids. V was shortened by 2 bases and J by 5 bases, with 9 bases between the two germline ends. Germline V lookup: CDR1 SEHNR, CDR2 FQNEAQ (reference sequence). CDR3 sequence: CASSLQGQTEAFF. CDR3 coding DNA: TGTGCCAGCAGCTTACAGGGGCAGACTGAAGCTTTCTTT.

The chain links TRBV4-2 to TRBJ2-7; 8 bases agree with TRBD1. Germline V gives CDR1 LGHNA, CDR2 YNFKEQ. CDR3 length equals 17 residues. The V gene end was trimmed by 1 base and the J gene end by 0 bases; junction bases not matched to a gene: 8. The CDR3 sequence: CASSQGDRGPRSYEQYF. The CDR3 DNA is TGTGCCAGCAGCCAAGGCGACAGGGGCCCACGCTCCTACGAGCAGTACTTC.

The CDR3 DNA is TGTGCCAGCAGCTCCGGCCAGAGATCACCCCTCCACTTT. As protein: CASSSGQRSPLHF. This chain links TRBV11-2 with TRBJ1-6; D not resolved. The CDR3 runs 13 residues. Germline values: CDR1 SGHAT, CDR2 FQNNGV. V was clipped by 4 bases and J by 10 bases, with 11 bases between them.

In its sample, this clonotype was seen a few times. The rearrangement uses TRBV7-9 and TRBJ1-1, with TRBD1 matching 9 bases. V dropped 5 bases and J dropped 8; count of bases not matched to a gene: 3. The CDR3 has 12 residues. The V gene's germline CDR1 is SEHNR and CDR2 FQNEAQ (reference sequence). CDR3 sequence: CASSLTGGEAFF. The CDR3 bases are TGTGCCAGCAGCCTTACAGGGGGCGAAGCTTTCTTT.

The rearrangement joins TRBV6-2 or TRBV6-3 to TRBJ2-5; D remains unclear. With 1 base removed from V and 3 bases from J, the gap between germline ends came to 3 bases. This CDR3 is built from 12 residues. The germline gives CDR1 MNHEY, CDR2 SVGEGT. DNA of the CDR3: TGTGCCAGCAGTTACTTTAAAGAGACCCAGTACTTC. Its protein is CASSYFKETQYF.

This clonotype appeared many times. The DNA for the CDR3 is TGTGCCAGCAGCTTAGCCGGGACAGCTACCTACAATGAGCAGTTCTTC. Translating gives CASSLAGTATYNEQFF. The chain links TRBV11-3 to TRBJ2-1; 7 positions match TRBD1. CDR3 length: 16 residues. Germline V gene data show CDR1 as SGHNT and CDR2 as YENEEA. J was trimmed by 2 bases and V by 1 base; bases with no gene match: 5.

In this sample, this clonotype turned up many times. This chain uses TRBV30 with TRBJ1-5; D is ambiguous. Deletions cut 0 bases from V and 6 bases from J, with 12 bases between. The CDR3 loop spans 14 amino acids. From germline, CDR1 is GTSNPN and CDR2 SVGIG (reference sequence). CDR3 residues: CAWSVLGGRQPQHF. In DNA, the CDR3 is TGTGCCTGGAGTGTATTGGGAGGGCGTCAGCCCCAGCATTTT.

The chain joins TRBV28 to TRBJ2-7; 9 bases are shared with TRBD1. CDR1 and CDR2 from the germline V gene are MDHEN and SYDVKM. J gave up 6 bases and V 5 bases, and 11 bases lay outside the gene matches. This CDR3 is built from 15 residues. CDR3 DNA: TGTGCCAGCAGTGGAAGACAGGGGGAGACCGTCGAGCAGTACTTC. Protein: CASSGRQGETVEQYF.

This clonotype was detected many times. This rearrangement joins TRBV7-9 to TRBJ2-7, with D tentatively TRBD2 (5 bases). This CDR3 has 14 amino acids. V was cut by 8 bases and J by 2 bases, with 16 bases left in between. CDR1 SEHNR and CDR2 FQNEAQ come from the germline V gene (reference sequence). The CDR3 protein is CASHSDSAPYEQYF. The CDR3 DNA reads as TGTGCCAGCCACTCGGACTCGGCCCCCTACGAGCAGTACTTC. Based on the CDR3 plus reference TRBV7-9 and TRBJ2-7, the full variable domain is DTGVSQNPRHKITKRGQNVTFRCDPISEHNRLYWYRQTLGQGPEFLTYFQNEAQLEKSRLLSDRFSAERPKGSFSTLEIQRTEQGDSAMYLCASHSDSAPYEQYFGPGTRLTVT.

This clonotype was seen a few times. The gene calls are TRBV19 and TRBJ2-1, with TRBD1 matching over 7 bases. Germline loops: CDR1 LNHDA, CDR2 SQIVND (reference sequence). Unmatched junction bases numbered 5, after V lost 6 bases and J lost 6 bases. The CDR3 sequence is 13 residues long. Written as DNA, the CDR3 is TGTGCCAGTAGGCCGAGACAGGGCAATGAGCAGTTCTTC. Residues: CASRPRQGNEQFF.

There are many counts of this clonotype. The chain is built from TRBV2 and TRBJ1-4; tentative D call: TRBD1 (5 bases). Germline-derived CDR1 and CDR2 are SNHLY and FYNNEI. V lost 5 bases to trimming and J lost 7 bases, with 14 bases between them. The CDR3 is 14 residues long. Here the CDR3 reads CASSRQPRGEKLFF. CDR3 DNA: TGTGCCAGCAGTAGACAGCCGAGGGGTGAAAAACTGTTTTTT.